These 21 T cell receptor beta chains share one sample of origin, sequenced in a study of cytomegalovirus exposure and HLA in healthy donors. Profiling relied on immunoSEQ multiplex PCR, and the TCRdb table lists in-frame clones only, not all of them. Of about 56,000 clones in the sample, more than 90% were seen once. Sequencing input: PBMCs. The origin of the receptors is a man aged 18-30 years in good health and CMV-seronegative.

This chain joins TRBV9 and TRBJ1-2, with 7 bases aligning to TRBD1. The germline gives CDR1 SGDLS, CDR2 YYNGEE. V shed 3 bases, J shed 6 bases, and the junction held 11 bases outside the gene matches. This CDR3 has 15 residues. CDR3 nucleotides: TGTGCCAGCAGCGCACCTACCGGGACAGCCCATGGCTACACCTTC. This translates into CASSAPTGTAHGYTF.

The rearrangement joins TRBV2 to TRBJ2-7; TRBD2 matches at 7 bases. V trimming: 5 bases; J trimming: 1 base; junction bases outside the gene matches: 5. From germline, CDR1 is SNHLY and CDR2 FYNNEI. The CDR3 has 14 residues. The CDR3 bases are TGTGCCAGCAGTAGGGCTAGCGGATCCTACGAGCAGTACTTC. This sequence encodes CASSRASGSYEQYF.

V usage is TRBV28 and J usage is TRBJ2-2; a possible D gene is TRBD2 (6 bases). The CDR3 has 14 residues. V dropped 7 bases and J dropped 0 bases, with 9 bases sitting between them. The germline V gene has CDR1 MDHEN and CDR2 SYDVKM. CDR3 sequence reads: CASNSGTNTGELFF. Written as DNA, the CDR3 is TGTGCCAGCAATAGCGGAACGAACACCGGGGAGCTGTTTTTT.

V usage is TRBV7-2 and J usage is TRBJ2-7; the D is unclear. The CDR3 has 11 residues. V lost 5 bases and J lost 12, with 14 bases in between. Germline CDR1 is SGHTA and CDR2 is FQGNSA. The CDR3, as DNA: TGTGCCAGCAGCCAATCTAGTTCGGTGTACTTC. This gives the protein CASSQSSSVYF.

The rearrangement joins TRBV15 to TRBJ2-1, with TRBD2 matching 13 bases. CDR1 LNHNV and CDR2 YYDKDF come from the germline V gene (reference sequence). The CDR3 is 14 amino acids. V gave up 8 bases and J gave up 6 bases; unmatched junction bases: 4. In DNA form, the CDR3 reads TGTGCCACCCGGACTAGCGGGAGTCGCAATGAGCAGTTCTTC. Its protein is CATRTSGSRNEQFF.

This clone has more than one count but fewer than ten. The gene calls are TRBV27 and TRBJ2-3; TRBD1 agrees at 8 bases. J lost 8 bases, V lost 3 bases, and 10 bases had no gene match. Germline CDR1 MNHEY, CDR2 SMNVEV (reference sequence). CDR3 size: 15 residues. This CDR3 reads CASSFNDRGAGTQYF. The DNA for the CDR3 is TGTGCCAGCAGTTTCAACGACAGGGGTGCAGGTACGCAGTATTTT.

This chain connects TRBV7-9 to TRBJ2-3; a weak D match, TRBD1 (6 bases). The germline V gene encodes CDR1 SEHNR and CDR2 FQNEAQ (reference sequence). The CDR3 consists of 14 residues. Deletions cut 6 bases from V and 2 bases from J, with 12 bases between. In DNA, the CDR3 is TGTGCCAGCAGTAGGACAGCTATCACAGATACGCAGTATTTT. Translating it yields CASSRTAITDTQYF.

The CDR3 bases are TGCAGCGTTGTTGGACTAGGGGCCTACGAGCAGTACTTC. This gives the protein CSVVGLGAYEQYF. The chain recombines TRBV29-1 with TRBJ2-7; 7 nucleotides agree with TRBD2. The CDR3 totals 13 residues. Trimming removed 4 bases from V and 2 bases from J; junction bases left unmatched: 5. Germline CDR1 reads SQVTM; CDR2 reads ANQGSEA.

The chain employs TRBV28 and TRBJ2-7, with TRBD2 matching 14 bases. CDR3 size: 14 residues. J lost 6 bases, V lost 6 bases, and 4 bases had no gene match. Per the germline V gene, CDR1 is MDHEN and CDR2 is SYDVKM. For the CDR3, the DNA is TGTGCCAGCAGATCGGGACTAGCGGGAGCCGAGCAGTACTTC. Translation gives CASRSGLAGAEQYF.

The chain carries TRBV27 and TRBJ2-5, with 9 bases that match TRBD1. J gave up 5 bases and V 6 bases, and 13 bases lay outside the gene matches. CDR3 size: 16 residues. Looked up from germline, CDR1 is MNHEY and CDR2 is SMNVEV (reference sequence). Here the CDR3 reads CASRETGGLIAETQYF. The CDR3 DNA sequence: TGTGCCAGCAGAGAAACAGGGGGCTTGATAGCGGAGACCCAGTACTTC.

The CDR3 DNA is TGTGCCAGCAACTTCGACAGTTCCTACGAGCAGTACTTC. Its protein product is CASNFDSSYEQYF. The V and J genes are TRBV2 and TRBJ2-7; tentative D call: TRBD1 (5 bases). V was cut by 7 bases and J by 1 base, with 11 bases left in between. The CDR3 has 13 residues. CDR1 and CDR2 (germline): SNHLY, FYNNEI.

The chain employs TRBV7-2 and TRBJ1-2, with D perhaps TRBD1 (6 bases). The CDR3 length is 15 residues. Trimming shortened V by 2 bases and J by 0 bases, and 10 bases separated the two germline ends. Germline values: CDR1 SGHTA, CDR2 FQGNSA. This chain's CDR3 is CASSLRTEANYGYTF. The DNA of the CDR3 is TGTGCCAGCAGCTTACGGACAGAAGCTAACTATGGCTACACCTTC.

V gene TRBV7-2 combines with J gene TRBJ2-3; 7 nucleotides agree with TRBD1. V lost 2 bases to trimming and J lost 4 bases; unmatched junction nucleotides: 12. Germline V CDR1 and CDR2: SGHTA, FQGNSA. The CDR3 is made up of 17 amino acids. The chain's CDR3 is CASSLSSAGGEADTQYF. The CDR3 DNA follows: TGTGCCAGCAGCTTATCCTCGGCAGGGGGAGAGGCAGATACGCAGTATTTT.

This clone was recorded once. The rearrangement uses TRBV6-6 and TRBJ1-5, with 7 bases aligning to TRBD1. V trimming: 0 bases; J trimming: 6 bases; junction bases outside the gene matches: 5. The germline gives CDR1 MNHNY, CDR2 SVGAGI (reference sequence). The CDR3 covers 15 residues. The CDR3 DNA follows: TGTGCCAGCAGTTACTCGGTATCAGGGGGTCAGCCCCAGCATTTT. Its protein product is CASSYSVSGGQPQHF.

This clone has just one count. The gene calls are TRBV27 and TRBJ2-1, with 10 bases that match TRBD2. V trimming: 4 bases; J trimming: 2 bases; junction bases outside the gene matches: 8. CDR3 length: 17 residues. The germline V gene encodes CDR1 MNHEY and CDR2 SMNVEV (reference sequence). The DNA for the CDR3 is TGTGCCAGCAGTTCACACAGCGGGAGGGACCCCTACAATGAGCAGTTCTTC. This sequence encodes CASSSHSGRDPYNEQFF.

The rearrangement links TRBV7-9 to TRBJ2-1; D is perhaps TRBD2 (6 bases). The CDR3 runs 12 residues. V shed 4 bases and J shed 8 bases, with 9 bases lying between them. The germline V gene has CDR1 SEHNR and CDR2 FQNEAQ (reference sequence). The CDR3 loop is CASSSSSDEQFF. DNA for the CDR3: TGTGCCAGCAGCTCGTCTAGCGATGAGCAGTTCTTC.

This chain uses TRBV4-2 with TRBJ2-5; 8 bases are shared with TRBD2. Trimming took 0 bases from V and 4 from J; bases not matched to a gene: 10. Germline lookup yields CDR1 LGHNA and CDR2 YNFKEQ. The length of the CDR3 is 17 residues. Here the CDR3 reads CASSQDDEREYLETQYF. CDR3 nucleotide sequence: TGTGCCAGCAGCCAAGACGATGAGCGGGAGTATTTAGAGACCCAGTACTTC.

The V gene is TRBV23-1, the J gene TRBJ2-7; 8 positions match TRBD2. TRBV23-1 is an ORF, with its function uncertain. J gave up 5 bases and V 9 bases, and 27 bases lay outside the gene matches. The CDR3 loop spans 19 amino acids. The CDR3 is CARCFRSFDGGRIVNEQYF. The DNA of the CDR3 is TGCGCCAGGTGTTTTCGGTCGTTTGATGGCGGGAGGATAGTGAACGAGCAGTACTTC.

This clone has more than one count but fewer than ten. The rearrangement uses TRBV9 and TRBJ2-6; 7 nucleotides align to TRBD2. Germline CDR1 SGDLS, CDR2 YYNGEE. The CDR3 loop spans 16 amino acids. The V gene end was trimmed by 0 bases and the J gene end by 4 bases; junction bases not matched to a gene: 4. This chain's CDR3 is CASSVGGGYGANVLTF. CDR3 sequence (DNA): TGTGCCAGCAGCGTAGGGGGGGGGTACGGGGCCAACGTCCTGACTTTC.

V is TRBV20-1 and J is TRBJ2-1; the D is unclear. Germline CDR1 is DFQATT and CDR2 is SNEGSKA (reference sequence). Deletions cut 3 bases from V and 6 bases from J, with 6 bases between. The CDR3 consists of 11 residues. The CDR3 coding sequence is TGCAGTGCTAGTTCAGGCAATGAGCAGTTCTTC. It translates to CSASSGNEQFF.

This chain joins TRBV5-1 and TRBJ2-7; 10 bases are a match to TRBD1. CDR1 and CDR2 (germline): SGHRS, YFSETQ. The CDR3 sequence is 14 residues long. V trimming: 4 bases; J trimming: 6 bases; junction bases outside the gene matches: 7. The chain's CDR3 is CASSQDRGRGEQYF. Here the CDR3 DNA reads TGCGCCAGCAGCCAGGACAGGGGGAGAGGCGAGCAGTACTTC.